This passage covers 19 T cell receptor beta chains from one sample sequenced in a study of breast tumors, draining lymph nodes, adjacent tissues. TCRdb passed the multiplex PCR reads through MiXCR, listing each CDR3 protein once. The top ten hold approximately 30% of the sample, which has 14,000 or so distinct CDR3 sequences, roughly three fifths seen once. The specimen sequenced was tumor-adjacent breast tissue. Every receptor here comes from a female donor with breast cancer. Some clones in this sample may be carry-over from other donors' samples.

This clonotype rates as medium-sized. The gene calls are TRBV29-1 and TRBJ2-5; a weak D match, TRBD1 (6 bases). The V gene lost 1 base and the J gene lost 5 bases, with 17 bases spanning the gap. The CDR3 is made up of 15 amino acids. Germline V gene lookup returns CDR1 SQVTM and CDR2 ANQGSEA. CDR3 nucleotide sequence: TGCAGCGTTGAAGTGGGACATCACCATTGGGAGACCCAGTACTTC. Protein: CSVEVGHHHWETQYF. The full variable domain, completed using reference TRBV29-1 and TRBJ2-5, is SAVISQKPSRDICQRGTSLTIQCQVDSQVTMMFWYRQQPGQSLTLIATANQGSEATYESGFVIDKFPISRPNLTFSTLTVSNMSPEDSSIYLCSVEVGHHHWETQYFGPGTRLLVL.

V is TRBV7-9 and J is TRBJ2-5, with D hard to call. The CDR3 covers 16 residues. Germline V gives CDR1 SEHNR, CDR2 FQNEAQ (reference sequence). V lost 2 bases and J 7 bases, leaving 20 bases between the germline ends. Here the CDR3 reads CASSLTAERSRGTQYF. The CDR3 coding sequence is TGTGCCAGCAGCTTAACCGCCGAAAGATCTCGAGGGACCCAGTACTTC.

The chain has TRBV20-1 and TRBJ2-1; 8 nucleotides align to TRBD2. The germline V gene encodes CDR1 DFQATT and CDR2 SNEGSKA (reference sequence). The CDR3 length is 16 residues. The trim removed 1 base at V and 3 bases at J, leaving 8 bases unmatched. The CDR3 loop is CSARGQSGGIYNEQFF. In DNA form, the CDR3 reads TGCAGTGCTAGAGGTCAATCGGGAGGGATCTACAATGAGCAGTTCTTC.

The CDR3 reads CAISESNDVAYEQYF. Written as DNA, the CDR3 is TGTGCCATCAGTGAGTCGAACGACGTGGCCTACGAGCAGTACTTC. The V and J genes are TRBV10-3 and TRBJ2-7; D uncertain. The CDR3 is 15 amino acids. CDR1 is ENHRY, CDR2 SYGVKD, per germline. The germline V and J ends were trimmed by 0 bases and 2 bases, with 11 bases remaining between them.

The table lists this clonotype with many counts. The V call is TRBV6-5, the J call TRBJ2-2; TRBD1 might be the D (6 bases). The length of the CDR3 is 14 residues. Germline CDR1 is MNHEY and CDR2 is SVGAGI. The V end lost 6 bases, the J end lost 3 bases, and 11 bases lay between the germline ends. CDR3 sequence: CASRWTVYTGELFF. The CDR3 region has the DNA TGTGCCAGCAGGTGGACAGTTTACACCGGGGAGCTGTTTTTT.

This clonotype was seen repeatedly, ten times or more. A read error is possible here, since a much larger clone lies one base away. V usage is TRBV5-5 and J usage is TRBJ1-2, with D perhaps TRBD1 (6 bases). The V end was cut by 7 bases, the J end by 4 bases, with 14 bases between. Germline CDR1 reads SGHKS; CDR2 reads YYEKEE (reference sequence). The CDR3 is 13 amino acids. The CDR3 DNA is TGTGCCAGCGCCAAGGACAGCACCTATGGCTACACCTTC. Its protein is CASAKDSTYGYTF. Full variable domain (missing parts from reference TRBV5-5 and TRBJ1-2): DAGVTQSPTHLIKTRGQQVTLRCSPISGHKSVSWYQQVLGQGPQFIFQYYEKEERGRGNFPDRFSARQFPNYSSELNVNALLLGDSALYLCASAKDSTYGYTFGSGTRLTVV.

This clonotype was recorded once. The chain uses TRBV2 and TRBJ2-5; 9 nucleotides line up with TRBD2. CDR1 and CDR2 from the germline V gene are SNHLY and FYNNEI. Trimming took 5 bases from V and 2 from J; bases not matched to a gene: 6. The CDR3 contains 15 residues. The CDR3 sequence is CASSQTSGGQETQYF. DNA for the CDR3: TGTGCCAGCAGTCAGACTAGCGGAGGACAAGAGACCCAGTACTTC.

This clonotype has a handful of counts. V usage is TRBV4-2 and J usage is TRBJ2-6; no reliable D call. The ends were cut back, 6 bases at V and 2 bases at J, with 2 bases in the middle. The CDR3 loop spans 12 amino acids. Germline CDR1 reads LGHNA; CDR2 reads YNFKEQ. The CDR3 sequence: CASRTGANVLTF. In DNA form, the CDR3 reads TGTGCCAGCAGGACTGGGGCCAACGTCCTGACTTTC.

The chain carries TRBV25-1 and TRBJ2-7, with TRBD1 identical over 10 bases. With 4 bases clipped from V and 5 bases from J, the junction kept 8 bases outside the gene matches. The CDR3 runs to 15 residues. CDR1 is MGHDK, CDR2 SYGVNS, per germline. The CDR3 is CASSGGDRGANEQYF. In nucleotides, the CDR3 is TGTGCCAGCAGTGGGGGGGACAGGGGAGCGAACGAGCAGTACTTC.

The V and J genes are TRBV20-1 and TRBJ2-5; the match to TRBD1 covers 9 bases. From germline, CDR1 is DFQATT and CDR2 SNEGSKA (reference sequence). The CDR3 is 13 residues long. With 1 base clipped from V and 10 bases from J, the junction kept 7 bases outside the gene matches. CDR3: CSARGRTGVDQYF. As DNA, the CDR3 is TGCAGTGCTAGAGGGAGGACAGGGGTCGACCAGTACTTC.

As concerns this clonotype: At one of its ends the junction is not consistent with the germline gene, which may arise from a read error. The chain links TRBV6-5 to TRBJ1-6; D remains unclear. CDR1 and CDR2 (germline): MNHEY, SVGAGI. The CDR3 has 15 amino acids. In DNA form, the CDR3 reads TGTGCCAGCAGCCGAGCGGGGTTCTATAATCCACCCCTCCACTTT. Encoded protein: CASSRAGFYNPPLHF.

V is TRBV5-1 and J is TRBJ2-7, with D tentatively TRBD1 or TRBD2 (5 bases each). The V end lost 3 bases, the J end lost 3 bases, and 10 bases lay between the germline ends. This CDR3 has 13 residues. Germline CDR1 and CDR2: SGHRS and YFSETQ. The CDR3 sequence: CASSYGTYYEQYF. In nucleotides, the CDR3 is TGCGCCAGCAGCTACGGGACCTACTACGAGCAGTACTTC.

The J gene is TRBJ1-5, the V gene TRBV6-2 or TRBV6-3; D gene uncertain. This CDR3 has 13 amino acids. Germline V CDR1 and CDR2: MNHEY, SVGEGT. V lost 6 bases and J lost 8, with 14 bases in between. CDR3 sequence reads: CASRDESRKPQHF. The CDR3, as DNA: TGTGCCAGCAGGGATGAAAGTCGGAAGCCCCAGCATTTT.

By share of the sample, this clonotype is medium-sized. V is TRBV4-2 and J is TRBJ1-2; no clear D. Trimming stripped 0 bases from V and 4 bases from J, with 9 bases between. The CDR3 is 14 amino acids. Germline CDR1 and CDR2: LGHNA and YNFKEQ. This CDR3 reads CASSQEEEFYGYTF. In DNA, the CDR3 is TGTGCCAGCAGCCAAGAGGAGGAATTCTATGGCTACACCTTC.

This clonotype has a handful of counts. This rearrangement joins TRBV10-3 to TRBJ2-7; D may be TRBD1 or TRBD2 (5 bases each). This CDR3 comprises 15 residues. Germline V gene sequence: CDR1 ENHRY, CDR2 SYGVKD. The V end lost 10 bases, the J end lost 2 bases, and 21 bases lay between the germline ends. The CDR3 nucleotides read TGTGCCACCGGGTATTTCCGGGACCGCACCTACGAGCAGTACTTC. Translated: CATGYFRDRTYEQYF.

The chain is built from TRBV9 and TRBJ2-7, with a tentative D call TRBD2 (5 bases). CDR3 size: 11 residues. Trimming cost V 4 bases and J 4 bases, with 6 bases left between them. From germline, CDR1 is SGDLS and CDR2 YYNGEE. The CDR3 region is CASSPGYEQYF. For the CDR3, the DNA is TGTGCCAGCAGCCCGGGATACGAGCAGTACTTC.

This clonotype was detected many times. The chain carries TRBV11-2 and TRBJ1-5; D gene unclear. The ends were cut back, 2 bases at V and 1 base at J, with 3 bases in the middle. Germline V lookup: CDR1 SGHAT, CDR2 FQNNGV. The CDR3 is 13 amino acids. CDR3 region: CASSLTSNQPQHF. The DNA for the CDR3 is TGTGCCAGCAGCTTAACGAGCAATCAGCCCCAGCATTTT.

Many counts were recorded for this clonotype. The chain is built from TRBV29-1 and TRBJ2-7; no firm D call. Trimming shortened V by 1 base and J by 2 bases, and 15 bases separated the two germline ends. Germline loops: CDR1 SQVTM, CDR2 ANQGSEA. The CDR3 is made up of 15 amino acids. The DNA of the CDR3 is TGCAGCGTTGAAGGGCGGCATGGCCTACCCTACGAGCAGTACTTC. This encodes CSVEGRHGLPYEQYF.

The chain has TRBV29-1 and TRBJ2-1, with TRBD2 matching 13 bases. The CDR3 sequence is 12 residues long. Trimming removed 8 bases from V and 10 bases from J; junction bases left unmatched: 5. In germline, CDR1 is SQVTM, CDR2 ANQGSEA. CDR3 region: CSSGLAGEEQFF. The CDR3 DNA follows: TGCAGCTCCGGACTAGCGGGAGAGGAGCAGTTCTTC.